This TCR beta chain appears in the sequencing data of a study of T cells in Graves' hyperthyroidism and ophthalmopathy. Study-level results: Most clonotypes expanded in the thyroid (above 0.001) were also present in blood. Classification by a 13 V-J model distinguished ophthalmopathy from stable hyperthyroidism.

V shed 4 bases, J shed 1 base, and the junction held 7 bases outside the gene matches. Germline loops: CDR1 SQVTM, CDR2 ANQGSEA. There are 15 residues in the CDR3. Using RNA transcripts as the source, TCR beta CDR3 regions were amplified. HTBI primers were the set used in a first-round RT-PCR of the TCR CDR3. TCRdb passed the multiplex PCR reads through MiXCR, listing each CDR3 protein once. The sample has around 420,000 distinct CDR3 sequences; roughly 13% are singletons. Many counts were recorded for this clonotype. Its antigen is still unknown. The chain joins TRBV29-1 to TRBJ2-3, with 8 bases lining up with TRBD2. This receptor was taken from a woman between 18 and 29 years old with Graves' hyperthyroidism. Sequencing was done on a sample of blood. The chain's CDR3 is CSVVWLAGRTDTQYF. Here the CDR3 DNA reads TGCAGCGTTGTTTGGCTAGCGGGTCGCACAGATACGCAGTATTTT.